The clone carrying this TCR beta chain occurred once. This entry belongs to a study of blood T cell repertoires in COVID-19. Looked up from germline, CDR1 is MNHEY and CDR2 is SVGAGI. V was pared by 7 bases and J by 5 bases, with 9 bases of the junction left unmatched. There are 14 residues in the CDR3. Some clones are missing from TCRdb's copy, which holds only in-frame ones; the method was immunoSEQ multiplex PCR. The repertoire holds over 250,000 clones, with roughly 90% as singletons. This TCR was recovered from a woman aged 60-75 years with acute or convalescent COVID-19. The gene calls are TRBV6-5 and TRBJ2-3; 7 nucleotides line up with TRBD2. Material for sequencing was peripheral blood. The CDR3 spells CASTPGGGKDTQYF. The CDR3 coding sequence is TGTGCCAGCACCCCGGGCGGGGGTAAAGATACGCAGTATTTT.